A selection of T cell receptor beta chains follows, all from one sample in a study of metastatic and nonmetastatic thyroid tumors. TCRdb called clones again from the PCR reads with MiXCR. In the table there are over 6,500 clones, around a third of which are singletons. Sequenced: adjacent normal tissue. These TCRs come from a female donor with papillary thyroid cancer or a benign thyroid nodule (not recorded which). Some clones in this sample may be carry-over from other donors' samples. Both conserved end residues are part of each CDR3. D genes are given only for firm matches. Where a row states a size, it is once, few, many or the class of an expanded clone; other rows omit it.

D | size | J | V | CDR3 | DNA
NA | NA | TRBJ2-2 | TRBV6-6 | CASSYSTEESTGELFF | TGTGCCAGCAGTTACTCGACTGAGGAGAGCACCGGGGAGCTGTTTTTT
TRBD2 | NA | TRBJ2-1 | TRBV12-3/TRBV12-4 | CASGLAGGKQFF | TGTGCCAGCGGACTAGCGGGAGGAAAGCAGTTCTTC
TRBD1 | NA | TRBJ1-5 | TRBV2 | CASRGGQGNQPQHF | TGTGCCAGCAGGGGGGGACAGGGCAATCAGCCCCAGCATTTT
NA | few | TRBJ1-6 | TRBV6-2/TRBV6-3 | CASSSAWSSSNSPLHF | TGTGCCAGCAGTTCGGCATGGAGTTCTAGTAATTCACCCCTCCACTTT
NA | NA | TRBJ1-5 | TRBV4-1 | CASSPRDGGNQPQHF | TGCGCCAGCAGCCCCAGGGATGGGGGCAATCAGCCCCAGCATTTT
NA | few | TRBJ1-6 | TRBV15 | CATSRAGNNSPLHF | TGTGCCACCAGCAGAGCAGGAAATAATTCACCCCTCCACTTT
NA | NA | TRBJ2-2 | TRBV6-1 | CASRTSQGTGELFF | TGTGCCAGCAGAACCTCACAGGGAACCGGGGAGCTGTTTTTT
NA | few | TRBJ2-7 | TRBV6-1 | CASSRTASLGYEQYF | TGTGCCAGCAGCCGGACAGCGAGTTTAGGCTACGAGCAGTACTTC
NA | NA | TRBJ2-7 | TRBV20-1 | CSARGAGGTEQYF | TGCAGTGCTAGAGGGGCAGGTGGGACCGAGCAGTACTTC
NA | NA | TRBJ2-1 | TRBV28 | CASSSGYEQFF | TGTGCCAGCAGTTCAGGGTATGAGCAGTTCTTC
NA | NA | TRBJ2-7 | TRBV5-1 | CASSLAGNSYEQYF | TGCGCCAGCAGCTTGGCGGGGAACTCCTACGAGCAGTACTTC
TRBD2 | few | TRBJ2-1 | TRBV6-5 | CASSYFRTSGIINEQFF | TGTGCCAGCAGTTACTTCCGAACTAGCGGGATTATTAATGAGCAGTTCTTC
TRBD1 | NA | TRBJ2-1 | TRBV11-2 | CASSLGGQTFNEQFF | TGTGCCAGCAGCTTAGGGGGACAGACTTTCAATGAGCAGTTCTTC
TRBD1 | NA | TRBJ2-2 | TRBV25-1 | CASSVTGAGELFF | TGTGCCAGCAGTGTCACAGGGGCCGGGGAGCTGTTTTTT
TRBD2 | NA | TRBJ2-1 | TRBV11-1 | CASSSRTLAGVWNEQFF | TGTGCCAGCAGCTCGCGGACGTTAGCGGGAGTATGGAATGAGCAGTTCTTC
NA | NA | TRBJ1-1 | TRBV6-1 | CASSEGPNTEAFF | TGTGCCAGCAGTGAAGGACCGAACACTGAAGCTTTCTTT
TRBD1 | NA | TRBJ1-2 | TRBV7-8 | CASSLGTGSVSDYGYTF | TGTGCCAGCAGCTTAGGGACAGGGTCGGTATCTGACTATGGCTACACCTTC
NA | large | TRBJ2-7 | TRBV15 | CATSRGGRSSYEQYF | TGTGCCACCAGCAGAGGAGGGAGGTCCTCGTACGAGCAGTACTTC
TRBD2 | few | TRBJ2-1 | TRBV20-1 | CSARSWTSGRVLQFF | TGCAGTGCTAGGAGTTGGACTAGCGGGAGGGTACTGCAGTTCTTC
NA | few | TRBJ2-2 | TRBV11-3 | CASSLVANTGELFF | TGTGCCAGCAGCTTAGTTGCGAACACCGGGGAGCTGTTTTTT
NA | large | TRBJ2-7 | TRBV4-1 | CASSQGQQGYEQYF | TGCGCCAGCAGCCAAGGCCAACAGGGCTACGAGCAGTACTTC
TRBD2 | NA | TRBJ2-7 | TRBV7-2 | CASSLSLAGGYEQYF | TGTGCCAGCAGCTTATCACTAGCGGGAGGATACGAGCAGTACTTC
TRBD1 | few | TRBJ2-7 | TRBV6-1 | CASRGQGPYEQYF | TGTGCCAGCAGGGGACAGGGTCCCTACGAGCAGTACTTC
NA | few | TRBJ2-1 | TRBV6-4 | CASSDGGKQQFF | TGTGCCAGCAGTGACGGCGGGAAACAGCAGTTCTTC
NA | few | TRBJ1-2 | TRBV12-3/TRBV12-4 | CASMRQAVYTF | TGTGCCAGCATGAGACAGGCGGTCTACACCTTC
TRBD1 | few | TRBJ2-4 | TRBV11-2 | CASSSLRGQGERNIQYF | TGTGCCAGCAGCTCACTCCGGGGACAGGGGGAAAGAAACATTCAGTACTTC
NA | NA | TRBJ2-7 | TRBV20-1 | CSASLAGTYEQYF | TGCAGTGCTAGTTTGGCGGGAACTTACGAGCAGTACTTC
TRBD2 | NA | TRBJ2-1 | TRBV11-2 | CASSLGSGRGREQFF | TGTGCCAGCAGCTTAGGTAGCGGGAGGGGTCGTGAGCAGTTCTTC
NA | NA | TRBJ1-1 | TRBV10-3 | CAIRVMKGGRYTEAFF | TGTGCCATCAGAGTCATGAAGGGGGGGCGATACACTGAAGCTTTCTTT
NA | NA | TRBJ2-7 | TRBV7-9 | CASSLEGPIEQYF | TGTGCCAGCAGCTTGGAAGGGCCGATCGAGCAGTACTTC
TRBD2 | NA | TRBJ2-5 | TRBV6-2/TRBV6-3 | CASSHGTSGETQYF | TGTGCCAGCAGTCACGGGACTAGTGGAGAGACCCAGTACTTC
NA | few | TRBJ1-5 | TRBV28 | CASSYSAGGGRPQHF | TGTGCCAGCAGTTACTCTGCCGGGGGCGGTCGGCCCCAGCATTTT
TRBD1 | few | TRBJ2-7 | TRBV27 | CASSPRQGLRYEQYF | TGTGCCAGCAGTCCTCGACAGGGTCTTCGCTACGAGCAGTACTTC
NA | few | TRBJ2-3 | TRBV6-1 | CASRPITDTQYF | TGTGCCAGCAGACCTATCACAGATACGCAGTATTTT
NA | NA | TRBJ2-1 | TRBV5-1 | CASSPTGNEQFF | TGTGCCAGCAGCCCAACCGGGAATGAGCAGTTCTTC
TRBD2 | NA | TRBJ2-7 | TRBV5-1 | CASSLRGGVYEQYF | TGCGCCAGCAGCTTGCGGGGGGGAGTTTACGAGCAGTACTTC
NA | few | TRBJ2-7 | TRBV6-5 | CASSYRSGGWDYEQYF | TGTGCCAGCAGTTACCGGAGCGGCGGATGGGACTACGAGCAGTACTTC
NA | NA | TRBJ2-7 | TRBV6-1 | CASRDATQQYF | TGTGCCAGCAGGGACGCCACGCAGCAGTACTTC
NA | NA | TRBJ2-5 | TRBV20-1 | CSARGGETQYF | TGCAGTGCTAGGGGCGGGGAGACCCAGTACTTC
NA | NA | TRBJ2-7 | TRBV5-1 | CASCGASYEQYF | TGCGCCAGCTGCGGGGCATCCTACGAGCAGTACTTC
TRBD2 | NA | TRBJ2-5 | TRBV11-3 | CASSATGTSVKETQYF | TGTGCCAGCAGCGCAACCGGGACTAGCGTTAAAGAGACCCAGTACTTC
NA | few | TRBJ1-4 | TRBV2 | CASRGENEKLFF | TGTGCCAGCAGGGGGGAGAATGAAAAACTGTTTTTT
NA | few | TRBJ1-5 | TRBV27 | CASSFSVYQPQHF | TGTGCCAGCAGTTTTTCCGTTTATCAGCCCCAGCATTTT
TRBD2 | NA | TRBJ2-3 | TRBV20-1 | CSASTSGRTDTQYF | TGCAGTGCTAGCACTAGCGGGAGGACAGATACGCAGTATTTT
NA | NA | TRBJ2-6 | TRBV20-1 | CSARERGVPGANVLTF | TGCAGTGCTAGAGAGAGAGGGGTACCTGGGGCCAACGTCCTGACTTTC
NA | large | TRBJ2-1 | TRBV20-1 | CSATTGADYNEQFF | TGCAGTGCTACTACGGGGGCAGACTACAATGAGCAGTTCTTC
TRBD1 | few | TRBJ1-2 | TRBV6-1 | CASSDTTGGGYTF | TGTGCCAGCAGTGACACGACAGGGGGCGGCTACACCTTC
TRBD2 | NA | TRBJ2-7 | TRBV28 | CASSHYAPGTRLDEQYF | TGTGCCAGCAGCCATTACGCCCCCGGGACTAGGCTTGACGAGCAGTACTTC
NA | few | TRBJ1-1 | TRBV19 | CASSITFGNTEAFF | TGTGCCAGTAGTATTACCTTCGGAAACACTGAAGCTTTCTTT
NA | few | TRBJ2-7 | TRBV20-1 | CSAHQGVRDEQYF | TGCAGTGCCCATCAGGGTGTTAGGGACGAGCAGTACTTC
NA | NA | TRBJ1-1 | TRBV19 | CASSIKIAHTEAFF | TGTGCCAGTAGTATAAAGATCGCCCACACTGAAGCTTTCTTT
NA | few | TRBJ2-1 | TRBV12-3/TRBV12-4 | CASTTHWGGDEQFF | TGTGCCAGCACCACGCACTGGGGGGGCGATGAGCAGTTCTTC
NA | medium-sized | TRBJ2-4 | TRBV20-1 | CSASSDGNSLAKNIQYF | TGCAGTGCCTCTAGCGATGGGAACTCCCTAGCCAAAAACATTCAGTACTTC
NA | NA | TRBJ2-1 | TRBV20-1 | CSAKFVQTNEQFF | TGCAGTGCTAAGTTCGTGCAGACCAATGAGCAGTTCTTC